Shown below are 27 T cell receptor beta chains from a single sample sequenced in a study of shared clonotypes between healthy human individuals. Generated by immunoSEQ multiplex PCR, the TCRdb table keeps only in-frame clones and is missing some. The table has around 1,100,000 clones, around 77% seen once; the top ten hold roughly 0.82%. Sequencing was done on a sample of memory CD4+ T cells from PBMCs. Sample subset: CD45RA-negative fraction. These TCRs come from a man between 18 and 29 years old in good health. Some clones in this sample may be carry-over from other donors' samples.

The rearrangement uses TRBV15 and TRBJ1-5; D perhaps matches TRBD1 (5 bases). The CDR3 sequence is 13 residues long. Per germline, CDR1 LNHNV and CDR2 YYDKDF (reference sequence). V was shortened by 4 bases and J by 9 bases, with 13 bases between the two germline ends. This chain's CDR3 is CATSTSRDRPQHF. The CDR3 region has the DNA TGTGCCACCAGCACCTCCAGGGATCGGCCCCAGCATTTT.

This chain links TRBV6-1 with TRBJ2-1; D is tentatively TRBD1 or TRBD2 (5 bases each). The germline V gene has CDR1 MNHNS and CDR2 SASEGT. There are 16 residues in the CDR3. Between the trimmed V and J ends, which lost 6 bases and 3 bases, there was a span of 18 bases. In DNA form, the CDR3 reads TGTGCCAGCAGGGAACCGGGACGGAGTTTCTACAATGAGCAGTTCTTC. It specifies CASREPGRSFYNEQFF.

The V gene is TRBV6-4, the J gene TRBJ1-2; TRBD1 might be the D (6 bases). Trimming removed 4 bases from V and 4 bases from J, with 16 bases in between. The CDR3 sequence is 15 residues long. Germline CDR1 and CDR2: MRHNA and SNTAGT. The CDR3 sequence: CASSGYTGSGYGYTF. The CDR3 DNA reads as TGTGCCAGCAGTGGCTACACAGGGAGCGGCTATGGCTACACCTTC.

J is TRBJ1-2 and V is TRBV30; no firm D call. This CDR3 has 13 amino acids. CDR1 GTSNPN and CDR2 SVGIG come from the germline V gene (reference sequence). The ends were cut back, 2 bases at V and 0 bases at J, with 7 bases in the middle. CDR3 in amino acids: CAWSISANYGYTF. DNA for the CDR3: TGTGCCTGGAGTATCTCAGCTAACTATGGCTACACCTTC.

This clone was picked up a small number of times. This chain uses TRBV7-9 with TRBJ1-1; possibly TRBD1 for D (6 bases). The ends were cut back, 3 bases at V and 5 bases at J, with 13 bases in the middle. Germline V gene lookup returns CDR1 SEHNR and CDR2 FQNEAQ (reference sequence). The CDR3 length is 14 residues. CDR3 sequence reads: CASSFTGGLTEAFF. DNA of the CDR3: TGTGCCAGCAGCTTTACGGGGGGCTTAACTGAAGCTTTCTTT.

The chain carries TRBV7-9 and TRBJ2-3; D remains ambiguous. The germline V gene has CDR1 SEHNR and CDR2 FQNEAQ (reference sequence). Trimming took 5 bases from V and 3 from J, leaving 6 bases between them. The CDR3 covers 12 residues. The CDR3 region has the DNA TGTGCCAGCAGCCGTACTACAGATACGCAGTATTTT. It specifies CASSRTTDTQYF.

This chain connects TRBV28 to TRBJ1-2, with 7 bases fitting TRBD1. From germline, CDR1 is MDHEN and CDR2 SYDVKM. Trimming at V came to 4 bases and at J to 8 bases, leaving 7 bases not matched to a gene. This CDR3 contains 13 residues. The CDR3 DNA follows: TGTGCCAGCAGTTCACAGGGGCGCACGGGCTACACCTTC. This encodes CASSSQGRTGYTF.

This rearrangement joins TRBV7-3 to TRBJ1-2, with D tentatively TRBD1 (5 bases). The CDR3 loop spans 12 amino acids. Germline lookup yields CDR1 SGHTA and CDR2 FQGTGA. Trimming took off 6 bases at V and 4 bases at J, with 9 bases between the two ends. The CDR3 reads CASSDSLYGYTF. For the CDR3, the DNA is TGTGCCAGCAGTGACAGCCTCTATGGCTACACCTTC.

CDR3 in amino acids: CASSEGPGPMNTEAFF. As DNA, the CDR3 is TGTGCCAGCAGTGAGGGTCCAGGGCCCATGAACACTGAAGCTTTCTTT. This rearrangement joins TRBV6-1 to TRBJ1-1; a possible D gene is TRBD1 (5 bases). The CDR3 covers 16 residues. Germline CDR1 MNHNS, CDR2 SASEGT. Between the trimmed V and J ends, which lost 3 bases and 0 bases, there was a span of 14 bases.

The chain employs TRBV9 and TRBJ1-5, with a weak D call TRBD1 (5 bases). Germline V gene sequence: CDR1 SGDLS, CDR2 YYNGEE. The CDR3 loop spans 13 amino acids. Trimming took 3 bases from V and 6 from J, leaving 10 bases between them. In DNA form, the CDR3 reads TGTGCCAGCAGCGGGGGAGGGGTTCAGCCCCAGCATTTT. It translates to CASSGGGVQPQHF. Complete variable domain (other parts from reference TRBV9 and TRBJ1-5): DSGVTQTPKHLITATGQRVTLRCSPRSGDLSVYWYQQSLDQGLQFLIQYYNGEERAKGNILERFSAQQFPDLHSELNLSSLELGDSALYFCASSGGGVQPQHFGDGTRLSIL.

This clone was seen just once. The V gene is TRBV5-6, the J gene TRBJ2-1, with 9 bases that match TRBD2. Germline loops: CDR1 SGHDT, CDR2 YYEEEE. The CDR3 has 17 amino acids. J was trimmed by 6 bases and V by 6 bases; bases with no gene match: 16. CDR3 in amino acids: CASITPTGTRGGNEQFF. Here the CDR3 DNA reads TGTGCCAGCATCACGCCCACCGGGACGCGGGGGGGCAATGAGCAGTTCTTC.

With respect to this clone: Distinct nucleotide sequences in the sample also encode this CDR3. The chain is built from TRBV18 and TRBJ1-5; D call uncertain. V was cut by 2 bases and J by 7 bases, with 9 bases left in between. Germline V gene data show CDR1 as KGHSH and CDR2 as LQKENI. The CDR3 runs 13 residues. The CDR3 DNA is TGTGCCAGCTCACCAGGAGAGAACCAGCCCCAGCATTTT. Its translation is CASSPGENQPQHF.

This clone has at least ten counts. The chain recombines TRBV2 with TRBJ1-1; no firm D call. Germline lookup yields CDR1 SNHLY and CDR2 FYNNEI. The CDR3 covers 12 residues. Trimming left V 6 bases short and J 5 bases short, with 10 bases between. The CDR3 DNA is TGTGCCAGCAGCCAGCCGGGGACTGAAGCTTTCTTT. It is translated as CASSQPGTEAFF.

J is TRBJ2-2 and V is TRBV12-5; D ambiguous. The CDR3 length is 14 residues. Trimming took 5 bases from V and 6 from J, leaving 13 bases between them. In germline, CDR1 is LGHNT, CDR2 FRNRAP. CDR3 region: CASGVVVLAGELFF. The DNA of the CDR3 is TGTGCTAGTGGTGTCGTCGTTTTAGCCGGGGAGCTGTTTTTT.

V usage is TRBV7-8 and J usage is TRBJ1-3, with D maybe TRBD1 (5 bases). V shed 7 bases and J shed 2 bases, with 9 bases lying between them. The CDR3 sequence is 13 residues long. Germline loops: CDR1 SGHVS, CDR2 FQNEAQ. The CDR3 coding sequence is TGTGCCAGCACCAGGGAGGCTGGAAACACCATATATTTT. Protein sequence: CASTREAGNTIYF.

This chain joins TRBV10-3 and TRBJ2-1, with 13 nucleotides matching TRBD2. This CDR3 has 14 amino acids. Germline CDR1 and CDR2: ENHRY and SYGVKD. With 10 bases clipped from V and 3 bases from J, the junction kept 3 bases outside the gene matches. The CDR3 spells CATGTSGVYNEQFF. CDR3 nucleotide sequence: TGTGCCACCGGGACTAGCGGGGTCTACAATGAGCAGTTCTTC.

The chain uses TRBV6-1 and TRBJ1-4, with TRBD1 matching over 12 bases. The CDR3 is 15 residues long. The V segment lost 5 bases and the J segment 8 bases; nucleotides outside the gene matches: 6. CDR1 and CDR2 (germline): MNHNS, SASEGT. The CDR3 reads CASSHRDRGHEKLFF. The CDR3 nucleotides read TGTGCCAGCAGTCACCGGGACAGGGGGCACGAAAAACTGTTTTTT.

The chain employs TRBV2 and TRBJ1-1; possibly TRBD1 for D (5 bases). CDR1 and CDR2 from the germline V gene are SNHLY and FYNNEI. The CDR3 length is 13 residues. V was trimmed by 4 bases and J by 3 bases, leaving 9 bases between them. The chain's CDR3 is CASSGREDTEAFF. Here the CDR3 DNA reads TGTGCCAGCAGTGGCAGGGAGGACACTGAAGCTTTCTTT. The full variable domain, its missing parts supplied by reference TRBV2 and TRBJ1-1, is EPEVTQTPSHQVTQMGQEVILRCVPISNHLYFYWYRQILGQKVEFLVSFYNNEISEKSEIFDDQFSVERPDGSNFTLKIRSTKLEDSAMYFCASSGREDTEAFFGQGTRLTVV.

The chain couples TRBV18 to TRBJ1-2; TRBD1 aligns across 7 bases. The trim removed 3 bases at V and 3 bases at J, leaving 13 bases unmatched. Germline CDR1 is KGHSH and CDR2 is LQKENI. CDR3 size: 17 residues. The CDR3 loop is CASSPSQDRLGDYGYTF. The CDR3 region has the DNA TGTGCCAGCTCACCTTCCCAGGACAGGCTGGGGGACTATGGCTACACCTTC.

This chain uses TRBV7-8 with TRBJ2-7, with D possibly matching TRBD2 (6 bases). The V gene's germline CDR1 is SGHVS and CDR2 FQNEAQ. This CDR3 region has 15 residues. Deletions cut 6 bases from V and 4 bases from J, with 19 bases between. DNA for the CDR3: TGTGCCAGCAGAAACCTCCGGGACTCTCTATACGAGCAGTACTTC. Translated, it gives CASRNLRDSLYEQYF.

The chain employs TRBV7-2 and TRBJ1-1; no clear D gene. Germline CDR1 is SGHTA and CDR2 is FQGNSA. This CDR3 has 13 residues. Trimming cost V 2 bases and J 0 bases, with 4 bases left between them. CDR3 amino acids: CASSLYMNTEAFF. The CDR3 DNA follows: TGTGCCAGCAGCTTATATATGAACACTGAAGCTTTCTTT.

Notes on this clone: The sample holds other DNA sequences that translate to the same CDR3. The CDR3 nucleotides read TGTGCCAGCAGTCCGCGGGACAGGACCTACGAGCAGTACTTC. Protein: CASSPRDRTYEQYF. The V call is TRBV28, the J call TRBJ2-7, with 8 bases identical to TRBD1. The germline gives CDR1 MDHEN, CDR2 SYDVKM. The CDR3 contains 14 residues. V was clipped by 5 bases and J by 2 bases; unmatched bases: 5.

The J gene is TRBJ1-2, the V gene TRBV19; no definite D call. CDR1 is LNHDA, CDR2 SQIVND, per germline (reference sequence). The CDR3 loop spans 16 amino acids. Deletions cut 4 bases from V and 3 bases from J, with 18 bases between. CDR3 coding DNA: TGTGCCAGTAGTAGCCCCGGGCGCGGAAAAGACTATGGCTACACCTTC. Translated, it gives CASSSPGRGKDYGYTF. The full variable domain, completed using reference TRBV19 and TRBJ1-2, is DGGITQSPKYLFRKEGQNVTLSCEQNLNHDAMYWYRQDPGQGLRLIYYSQIVNDFQKGDIAEGYSVSREKKESFPLTVTSAQKNPTAFYLCASSSPGRGKDYGYTFGSGTRLTVV.

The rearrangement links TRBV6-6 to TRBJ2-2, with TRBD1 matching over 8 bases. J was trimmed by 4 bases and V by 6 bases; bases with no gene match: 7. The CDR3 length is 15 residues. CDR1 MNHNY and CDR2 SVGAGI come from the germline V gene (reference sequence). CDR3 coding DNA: TGTGCCAGCAGCAAGGGACAGGAGACCACCGGGGAGCTGTTTTTT. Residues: CASSKGQETTGELFF.

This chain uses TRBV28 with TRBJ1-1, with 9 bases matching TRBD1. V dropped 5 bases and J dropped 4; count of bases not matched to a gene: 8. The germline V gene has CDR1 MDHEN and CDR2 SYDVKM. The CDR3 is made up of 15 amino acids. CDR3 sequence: CASSVSGTGFTEAFF. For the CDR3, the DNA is TGTGCCAGCAGTGTTTCCGGGACAGGGTTCACTGAAGCTTTCTTT. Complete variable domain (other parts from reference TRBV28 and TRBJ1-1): DVKVTQSSRYLVKRTGEKVFLECVQDMDHENMFWYRQDPGLGLRLIYFSYDVKMKEKGDIPEGYSVSREKKERFSLILESASTNQTSMYLCASSVSGTGFTEAFFGQGTRLTVV.

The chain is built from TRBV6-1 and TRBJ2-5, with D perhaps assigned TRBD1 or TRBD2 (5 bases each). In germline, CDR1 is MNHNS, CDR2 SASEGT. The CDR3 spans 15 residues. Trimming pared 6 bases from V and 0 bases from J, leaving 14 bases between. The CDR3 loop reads CASRDRDVNQETQYF. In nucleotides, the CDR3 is TGTGCCAGCAGGGACCGGGACGTAAACCAAGAGACCCAGTACTTC.

The DNA for the CDR3 is TGTGCCAGCACCACCGGGACTTTCAACACCGGGGAGCTGTTTTTT. As protein: CASTTGTFNTGELFF. V gene TRBV6-5 combines with J gene TRBJ2-2, with D possibly matching TRBD2 (6 bases). V was cut by 7 bases and J by 2 bases, with 14 bases left in between. CDR1 is MNHEY, CDR2 SVGAGI, per germline. The CDR3 length is 15 residues.